This T cell receptor beta chain was recovered during a study of blood T cell repertoires in COVID-19 (TCRdb year 2020). About the investigation overall: The collaborator samples originated in the United States, Italy and Spain and spanned the acute and convalescent phases of COVID-19. Where HLA class I and class II types were available, the types were taken from metadata supplied by the sample provider, not from assay-based typing. Subjects who had been exposed to COVID-19, were actively infected with it, or had recovered from it provided the deeply sampled blood TCRbeta repertoires that made up the dataset. The samples were drawn from the first 160 participants of the ongoing ImmuneRACE study and from about 1,200 subjects provided by 6 global collaborators. The sample metadata nearly always contained a de-identified subject ID, COVID-19 status, age in years and sex. The repertoires were made available in a free public database intended to serve as a resource for research on the immune response to SARS-CoV-2. The prospective study material was composed of cDNA or gDNA derived from T cells, B-cell-depleted T cells, or PBMCs.

Worth noting for this clone: The antigen it binds to is not known. No quality values exist for individual bases; no much larger clone is one base distant.

General conclusions and limits of the study: The amount of clinical and demographic metadata varied by source and participant and was provided uncurated.

Whole blood was collected in K2EDTA tubes by collaborating institutions according to the institutions' own protocols. Collaborator samples were shipped for TCRbeta analysis as frozen whole blood, isolated PBMCs, or DNA extracted from either sample type. The CDR3 spans 14 residues, from the cysteine through the phenylalanine. Solely the CDR3 DNA is kept, with 42 bases framed from the first base. V is cut by 4 bases and J by 5 bases, and the space between the germline ends is 14 bases. The germline V gene supplies CDR1 LGHNA and CDR2 YSLEER. The immunoSEQ Assay, a bias-controlled multiplex PCR, was used to amplify TCRbeta CDR3 regions from genomic DNA. The original pipeline was this. Nucleated cell counts per sample were estimated from amplification of reference gene primers within the assay. To quantify the absolute abundance of each unique TCRbeta CDR3 rearrangement, sequence reads were collapsed and filtered. For each sample, productive Simpson clonality was calculated as the square root of Simpson's diversity index across productive rearrangements. The source is immuneACCESS, and TCRdb retained only in-frame sequences with V and J called. Part of the clones is not carried over; for the studies checked, unresolved V genes explain less than half of this, and the remainder is unexplained. The V and J calls and clone size come from that table; D and trimming were worked out from the DNA. The sample has 8,000 to 10,000 clones on record, roughly four fifths of them singletons. The leading ten clones occupy 30% to 45% of the sample.

The sequence is built from TRBV4-3 and TRBJ1-1, with a weak D call of TRBD1 (6 bases match). The source is a human donor in a cohort sampled during active COVID-19. Sequencing was performed on peripheral blood. Here is the DNA: TGCGCCAGCAGCCCCCAGGGGTATTGGACTGAAGCTTTCTTT. Its protein is CASSPQGYWTEAFF.